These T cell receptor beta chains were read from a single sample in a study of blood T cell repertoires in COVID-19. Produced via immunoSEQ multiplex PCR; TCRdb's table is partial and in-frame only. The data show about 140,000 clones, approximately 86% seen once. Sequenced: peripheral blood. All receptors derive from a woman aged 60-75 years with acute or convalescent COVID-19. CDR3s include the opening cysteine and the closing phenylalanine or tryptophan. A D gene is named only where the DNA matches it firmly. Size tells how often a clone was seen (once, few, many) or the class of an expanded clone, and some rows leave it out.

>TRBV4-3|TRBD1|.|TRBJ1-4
TGCGCCAGCAGCCAGGACCTAGGACAGGGGGCGAGACCACTGTTTTTT
CASSQDLGQGARPLFF
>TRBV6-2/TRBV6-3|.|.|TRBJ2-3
TGTGCCAGCAGTTACCCTGGGCCTGGGGATACGCAGTATTTT
CASSYPGPGDTQYF
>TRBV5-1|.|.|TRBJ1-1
TGCGCCAGCAGCTTCGCACGGGGAAACACTGAAGCTTTCTTT
CASSFARGNTEAFF
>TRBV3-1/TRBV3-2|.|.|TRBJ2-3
TGTGCCAGCAGCCAAGGTTTTGGCCAGGATACGCAGTATTTT
CASSQGFGQDTQYF
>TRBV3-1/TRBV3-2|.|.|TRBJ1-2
TGTGCCAGCAGCCAAGCCACAGGGTACTATGGCTACACCTTC
CASSQATGYYGYTF
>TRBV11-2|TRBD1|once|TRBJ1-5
TGTGCCACCCCGACAGGGGACCCTAGCAATCAGCCCCAGCATTTT
CATPTGDPSNQPQHF
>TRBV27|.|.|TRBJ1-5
TGTGCCAGCAGTTGGTCAGGGAATAGCAATCAGCCCCAGCATTTT
CASSWSGNSNQPQHF
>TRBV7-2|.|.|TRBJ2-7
TGTGCCAGCAGCTTCACGACAGGTTCCTACGAGCAGTACTTC
CASSFTTGSYEQYF
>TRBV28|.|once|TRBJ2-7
TGTGCCAGCAGCCCCCCCGGGAATTACGAGCAGTACTTC
CASSPPGNYEQYF
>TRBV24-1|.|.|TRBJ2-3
TGTGCCACCAGTGGCACGATCGGGGCAGATACGCAGTATTTT
CATSGTIGADTQYF
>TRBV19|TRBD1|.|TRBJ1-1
TGTGCCAGTAGTCCCGGACAGGGGGATTGGGCTGAAGCTTTCTTT
CASSPGQGDWAEAFF
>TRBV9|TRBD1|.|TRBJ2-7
TGTGCCAGCAGCCCCCGGGACAGGGGGAACTACGAGCAGTACTTC
CASSPRDRGNYEQYF
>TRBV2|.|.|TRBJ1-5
TGTGCCAGCAGTCCCAACAGGGCTGGCAATCAGCCCCAGCATTTT
CASSPNRAGNQPQHF
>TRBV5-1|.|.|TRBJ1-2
TGCGCCAGCAGCCCCGGACTTACTAACTATGGCTACACCTTC
CASSPGLTNYGYTF
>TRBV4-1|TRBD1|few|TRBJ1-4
TGCGCCAGCAGCCAAGTGCCGACAGGGGGAGGCGAAAAACTGTTTTTT
CASSQVPTGGGEKLFF
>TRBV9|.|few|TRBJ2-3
TGTGCCAGCAGCCCTCGAGTGGGCACAGATACGCAGTATTTT
CASSPRVGTDTQYF
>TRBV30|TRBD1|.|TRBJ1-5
TGTGCCTGGAGTGGCGGGACAGGGGGCAATCAGCCCCAGCATTTT
CAWSGGTGGNQPQHF
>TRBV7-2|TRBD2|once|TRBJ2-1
TGTGCCAGCAGCTTAGTATCCGGGGGGACCTACAATGAGCAGTTCTTC
CASSLVSGGTYNEQFF
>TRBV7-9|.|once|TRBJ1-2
TGTGCCAGCGAGAATCAGGGTAACTATGGCTACACCTTC
CASENQGNYGYTF
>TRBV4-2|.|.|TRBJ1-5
TGTGCCAGCAGCCAAGATCGGGGGGAAAATCAGCCCCAGCATTTT
CASSQDRGENQPQHF
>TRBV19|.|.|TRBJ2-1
TGTGCCAGTAATCGACAGTGGGGCAACAATGAGCAGTTCTTC
CASNRQWGNNEQFF
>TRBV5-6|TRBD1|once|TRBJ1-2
TGTGCCAGCAGCTTGATGGGACAGGGAAACTATGGCTACACCTTC
CASSLMGQGNYGYTF
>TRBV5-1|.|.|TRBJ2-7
TGCGCCAGCAGCTTGGAGGGGATGACCTACGAGCAGTACTTC
CASSLEGMTYEQYF
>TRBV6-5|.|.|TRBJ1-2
TGTGCCAGCAGTTTGGAGCCGGGGAGAGACTATGGCTACACCTTC
CASSLEPGRDYGYTF
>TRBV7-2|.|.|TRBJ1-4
TGTGCCAGCAGGTTTACGGGCGGGGGAGGTGAAAAACTGTTTTTT
CASRFTGGGGEKLFF
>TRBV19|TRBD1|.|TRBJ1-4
TGTGCCAGTAGGCCTCCTTCCGGGACAGCTAATGAAAAACTGTTTTTT
CASRPPSGTANEKLFF
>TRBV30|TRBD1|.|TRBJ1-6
TGTGCCTGGAGTAACACAGGGGCAATGGGTTCACCCCTCCACTTT
CAWSNTGAMGSPLHF
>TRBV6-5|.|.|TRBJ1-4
TGTGCCAGCAGCCCCGGGATACTAAATGAAAAACTGTTTTTT
CASSPGILNEKLFF
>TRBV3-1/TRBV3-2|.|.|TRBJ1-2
TGTGCCAGCCGCACTCATGGGGGGGACGGCTACACCTTC
CASRTHGGDGYTF
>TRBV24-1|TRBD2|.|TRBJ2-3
TGTGCCACCAGCCCTACTAGCGGGGCCACAGATACGCAGTATTTT
CATSPTSGATDTQYF
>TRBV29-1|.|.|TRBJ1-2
TGCAGCGTTGTTAATCCGAACTATGGCTACACCTTC
CSVVNPNYGYTF
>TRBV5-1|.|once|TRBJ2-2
TGCGCCAGCAGCTTGTTCAGAACGAACACCGGGGAGCTGTTTTTT
CASSLFRTNTGELFF
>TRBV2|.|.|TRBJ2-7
TGTGCCAGCAGCTTGACAGGAAATGCCCTTCTTTCGTACGAGCAGTACTTC
CASSLTGNALLSYEQYF
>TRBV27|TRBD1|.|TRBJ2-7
TGTGCCAGCCAAGGGCAGGGGGCCGACGAGCAGTACTTC
CASQGQGADEQYF
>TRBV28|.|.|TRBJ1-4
TGTGCCACCTGGGCCGCCGCTGTGGAAAAACTGTTTTTT
CATWAAAVEKLFF
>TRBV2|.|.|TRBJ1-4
TGTGCCAGCAGTTCGCGCCAAGGCGGGTCCCGGGATGAAAAACTGTTTTTT
CASSSRQGGSRDEKLFF
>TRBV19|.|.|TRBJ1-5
TGTGCCAGTAGTCCAGGGGATCGAAATCAGCCCCAGCATTTT
CASSPGDRNQPQHF
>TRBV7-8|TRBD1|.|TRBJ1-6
TGTGCCAGCAGCTTTGAATCAGGGGGCAAAGGATCACCCCTCCACTTT
CASSFESGGKGSPLHF
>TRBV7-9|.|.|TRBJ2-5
TGTGCCAGCAGAGAAACAGGGCTGGAGACCCAGTACTTC
CASRETGLETQYF
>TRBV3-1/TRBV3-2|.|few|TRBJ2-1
TGTGCCAGCAGCCAAGATCTTACAACCACCTACAATGAGCAGTTCTTC
CASSQDLTTTYNEQFF
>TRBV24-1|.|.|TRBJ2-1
TGTGCCACCAGTGAAAACGCCAGGGTGCCCTACAATGAGCAGTTCTTC
CATSENARVPYNEQFF
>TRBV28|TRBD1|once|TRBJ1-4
TGTGCCAGCAGTATCAAGTACGGACAGGGAAATGAAAAACTGTTTTTT
CASSIKYGQGNEKLFF
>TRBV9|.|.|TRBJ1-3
TGTGCCAGCAGCGACCCGGGGTCTGGAAACACCATATATTTT
CASSDPGSGNTIYF
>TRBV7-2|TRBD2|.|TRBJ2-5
TGTGCCAGCAGCTGGAGGATAGCGGGGCTTCAAGAGACCCAGTACTTC
CASSWRIAGLQETQYF
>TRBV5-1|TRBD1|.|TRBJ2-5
TGCGCCAGCAGCTCCCGGGACAGGGATGCCCAAGAGACCCAGTACTTC
CASSSRDRDAQETQYF
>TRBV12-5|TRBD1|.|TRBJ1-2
TGTGCTAGTGGTGGGACAGGGGAAGATCCGCTTTTATATGGCTACACCTTC
CASGGTGEDPLLYGYTF
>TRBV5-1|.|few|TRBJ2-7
TGCGCCAGCAGCTTGGGCAGCAGGGTTGAGAACGAGCAGTACTTC
CASSLGSRVENEQYF
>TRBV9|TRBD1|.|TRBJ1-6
TGTGCCAGCAGCCCAGTGGGCAACAGGGGGTTTTCACCCCTCCACTTT
CASSPVGNRGFSPLHF
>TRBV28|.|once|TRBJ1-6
TGTGCCAGCAGCGGGCCAGGGCAAAATTCACCCCTCCACTTT
CASSGPGQNSPLHF
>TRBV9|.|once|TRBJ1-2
TGTGCCAGCAGCGTATCCTCGGGAACTAACTATGGCTACACCTTC
CASSVSSGTNYGYTF
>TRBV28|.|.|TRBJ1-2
TGTGCCAGCAGGGCGGAGCGGGGCTACACCTTC
CASRAERGYTF
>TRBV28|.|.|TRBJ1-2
TGTGCCAGCAGCCTAGGCACAGGGTACTATGGCTACACCTTC
CASSLGTGYYGYTF
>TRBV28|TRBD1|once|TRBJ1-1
TGTGCCAGCAGCACCGACAGGGACCCCATGAACACTGAAGCTTTCTTT
CASSTDRDPMNTEAFF